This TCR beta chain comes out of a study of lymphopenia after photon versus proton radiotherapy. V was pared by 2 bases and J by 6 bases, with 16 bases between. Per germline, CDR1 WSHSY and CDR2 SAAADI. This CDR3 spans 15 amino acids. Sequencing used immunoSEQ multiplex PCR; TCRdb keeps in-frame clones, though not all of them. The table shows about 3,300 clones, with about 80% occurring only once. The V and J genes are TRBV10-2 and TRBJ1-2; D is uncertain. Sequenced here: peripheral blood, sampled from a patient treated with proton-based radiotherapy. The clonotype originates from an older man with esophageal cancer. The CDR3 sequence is CASSELLGVWDGYTF. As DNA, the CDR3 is TGCGCCAGCAGTGAGCTCTTGGGAGTATGGGATGGCTACACCTTC.